The 24 T cell receptor beta chains in this list originate from one sample, sequenced in a study of T cells in Graves' hyperthyroidism and ophthalmopathy. What was amplified from RNA transcripts were TCR beta CDR3 regions. First-round RT-PCR targeting the TCR CDR3 was performed with the HTBI primer set. TCRdb analysed the multiplex PCR reads with MiXCR anew, one entry per CDR3 protein. The data hold approximately 360,000 distinct CDR3 sequences, with around 25% observed a single time. Sequencing was carried out using blood. The receptor set was obtained from a man aged 45-60 years with Graves' hyperthyroidism.

This sequence joins TRBV3-1 and TRBJ1-5; no definite D call. This CDR3 has 16 residues. V lost 0 bases to trimming and J lost 2 bases, with 11 bases between them. The germline gives CDR1 LGHDT, CDR2 YNNKEL (reference sequence). The DNA for the CDR3 is TGTGCCAGCAGCCAAGATATCGGTTGGGGCAATCAGCCCCAGCATTTT. Its protein is CASSQDIGWGNQPQHF.

V usage is TRBV6-1 and J usage is TRBJ1-1; 7 bases are shared with TRBD1. This CDR3 region has 13 residues. Trimming at V came to 6 bases and at J to 4 bases, leaving 5 bases not matched to a gene. Germline loops: CDR1 MNHNS, CDR2 SASEGT. CDR3 bases: TGTGCCAGCAGAACAGGGGTTTTCACTGAAGCTTTCTTT. Amino acids: CASRTGVFTEAFF.

This clonotype was found a few times. This chain joins TRBV4-2 and TRBJ2-7; 10 nucleotides match TRBD2. Germline loops: CDR1 LGHNA, CDR2 YNFKEQ. The CDR3 contains 16 residues. Germline trimming cut 3 bases from V and 3 bases from J; bases unmatched to any gene: 8. The DNA of the CDR3 is TGTGCCAGCAGCCACCTAGCGGGAGACTCGATCTACGAGCAGTACTTC. Translated: CASSHLAGDSIYEQYF.

V is TRBV6-2 or TRBV6-3 and J is TRBJ2-2; D could derive from TRBD1 or TRBD2 (5 bases each). In germline, CDR1 is MNHEY, CDR2 SVGEGT. V was pared by 4 bases and J by 5 bases, with 14 bases between. The CDR3 has 15 residues. CDR3 bases: TGTGCCAGCAGTTCTGTCTCCGGGGCTACCGGGGAGCTGTTTTTT. It codes for CASSSVSGATGELFF.

This sequence joins TRBV7-3 and TRBJ1-1; D is ambiguous. The V and J ends lost 1 base and 5 bases respectively, with 11 bases between them. CDR1 is SGHTA and CDR2 is FQGTGA in the germline V gene. The CDR3 is made up of 14 amino acids. In DNA, the CDR3 is TGTGCCAGCAGCTTAAAAGGAGATGAAACTGAAGCTTTCTTT. Protein: CASSLKGDETEAFF.

As concerns this clonotype: One end of the junction fails to match germline, which may point to a read error. V is TRBV7-7 and J is TRBJ2-1, with 10 bases aligning to TRBD1. Germline values: CDR1 SSHAT, CDR2 FNYEAQ (reference sequence). This CDR3 spans 15 amino acids. This CDR3 reads CASSLGTGANNEQFF. The CDR3 DNA reads TGTGCTAGCAGCTTGGGGACAGGGGCGAACAATGAGCAGTTCTTC.

This clonotype was recorded at least ten times. The rearrangement joins TRBV2 to TRBJ2-1; a possible D gene is TRBD1 (5 bases). Germline V CDR1 and CDR2: SNHLY, FYNNEI. V was cut by 4 bases and J by 7 bases, with 17 bases left in between. The CDR3 consists of 15 residues. The CDR3, as DNA: TGTGCCAGCAGTGGTGGGCAGGGAATTGGTAATGAGCAGTTCTTC. Residues: CASSGGQGIGNEQFF.

The J gene is TRBJ1-5, the V gene TRBV19; D gene uncertain. The V end lost 4 bases, the J end lost 8 bases, and 12 bases lay between the germline ends. The CDR3 is made up of 13 amino acids. Germline V CDR1 and CDR2: LNHDA, SQIVND (reference sequence). The CDR3 loop reads CASSTVIGEPQHF. CDR3 bases: TGTGCCAGTAGTACGGTCATTGGAGAGCCCCAGCATTTT.

The chain has TRBV7-3 and TRBJ2-1; D gene ambiguous. With 4 bases removed from V and 9 bases from J, the gap between germline ends came to 16 bases. CDR3 size: 14 residues. CDR1 is SGHTA and CDR2 is FQGTGA in the germline V gene. The CDR3 spells CASSSSGAGSEQFF. The CDR3 bases are TGTGCCAGCAGCTCTAGTGGAGCAGGCAGTGAGCAGTTCTTC.

This clonotype was seen a handful of times. V and J are TRBV12-3 or TRBV12-4 and TRBJ1-5, with 7 bases identical to TRBD1. J was trimmed by 5 bases and V by 3 bases; bases with no gene match: 4. The length of the CDR3 is 14 residues. In DNA, the CDR3 is TGTGCCAGCAGTTTCAGGGGGAAGGATCAGCCCCAGCATTTT. Protein sequence: CASSFRGKDQPQHF.

This clonotype occurred a few times. This sequence joins TRBV9 and TRBJ2-1, with 7 bases that match TRBD1. V was pared by 4 bases and J by 2 bases, with 12 bases of the junction left unmatched. The CDR3 spans 17 residues. Germline CDR1 SGDLS, CDR2 YYNGEE. The CDR3: CASSPQRGQGTYNEQFF. The CDR3 DNA follows: TGTGCCAGCAGCCCCCAGAGGGGGCAGGGAACCTACAATGAGCAGTTCTTC.

Comment on this clonotype: Germline and junction disagree at one end, which may indicate a read error. The rearrangement uses TRBV5-1 and TRBJ2-6; D unresolved. Germline lookup yields CDR1 SGHRS and CDR2 YFSETQ. This CDR3 contains 15 residues. The CDR3 bases are TGTGCCAGCAGCTCGGAGAAAGCTGGGGCCAACGTCCTGACTTTC. Translated, it gives CASSSEKAGANVLTF.

This chain uses TRBV20-1 with TRBJ1-1; no firm D call. Germline V gives CDR1 DFQATT, CDR2 SNEGSKA (reference sequence). With 3 bases removed from V and 6 bases from J, the gap between germline ends came to 11 bases. This CDR3 comprises 12 residues. The CDR3 region is CSARGFEAEAFF. CDR3 DNA sequence: TGCAGTGCTAGGGGATTCGAAGCTGAAGCTTTCTTT.

This rearrangement joins TRBV19 to TRBJ2-3; possible D gene TRBD2, 5 bases. In germline, CDR1 is LNHDA, CDR2 SQIVND (reference sequence). The CDR3 extends over 15 amino acids. The V end was cut by 11 bases, the J end by 0 bases, with 18 bases between. CDR3: CASPSVRGSTDTQYF. CDR3 coding DNA: TGTGCCTCCCCCTCAGTCCGGGGTAGCACAGATACGCAGTATTTT.

This clonotype turned up a few times. The chain employs TRBV9 and TRBJ1-1; D is perhaps TRBD1 (5 bases). V was cut by 1 base and J by 1 base, with 11 bases left in between. The CDR3 extends over 15 amino acids. Germline CDR1 SGDLS, CDR2 YYNGEE. CDR3 coding DNA: TGTGCCAGCAGCGTATCCGGGACGGGGAACACTGAAGCTTTCTTT. Translated: CASSVSGTGNTEAFF.

This clonotype has at least ten counts. The chain is built from TRBV11-2 and TRBJ2-1; D not resolved. The CDR3 is made up of 13 amino acids. V lost 0 bases and J 5 bases, leaving 5 bases between the germline ends. CDR1 and CDR2 (germline): SGHAT, FQNNGV. The CDR3 sequence: CASSLDLNNEQFF. The CDR3 DNA reads as TGTGCCAGCAGCTTAGATCTCAACAATGAGCAGTTCTTC.

The J gene is TRBJ2-1, the V gene TRBV9; no firm D call. CDR1 is SGDLS, CDR2 YYNGEE, per germline. The CDR3 is 15 amino acids. Between the trimmed V and J ends, which lost 3 bases and 2 bases, there was a span of 12 bases. The CDR3 loop is CASSAGSQTYNEQFF. CDR3 nucleotides: TGTGCCAGCAGCGCGGGCTCGCAGACCTACAATGAGCAGTTCTTC.

This chain joins TRBV28 and TRBJ2-1; 8 bases align to TRBD2. This CDR3 spans 14 amino acids. Germline CDR1 is MDHEN and CDR2 is SYDVKM. V was clipped by 11 bases and J by 7 bases; unmatched bases: 13. As DNA, the CDR3 is TGTGCCGGCAACCCAGGGACTAGGCCTAATGAGCAGTTCTTC. This translates into CAGNPGTRPNEQFF.

This clonotype has only a few counts. The chain's CDR3 is CASTLPLGEETQYF. For the CDR3, the DNA is TGTGCCAGCACCTTGCCCCTGGGGGAAGAGACCCAGTACTTC. The V gene is TRBV7-2, the J gene TRBJ2-5; D possibly matches TRBD1 or TRBD2 (5 bases each). Germline CDR1 SGHTA, CDR2 FQGNSA. Trimming removed 7 bases from V and 3 bases from J, with 15 bases in between. The CDR3 is 14 amino acids.

In this sample, this clonotype turned up many times. The genes are TRBV2 and TRBJ2-5, with a tentative D call TRBD2 (6 bases). The ends were cut back, 3 bases at V and 4 bases at J, with 9 bases in the middle. Germline CDR1 and CDR2: SNHLY and FYNNEI. The CDR3 sequence is 13 residues long. Written as DNA, the CDR3 is TGTGCCAGCAGTGAGGGGGAGGTAGAGACCCAGTACTTC. Protein sequence: CASSEGEVETQYF. Filled out from reference TRBV2 and TRBJ2-5, the complete variable domain reads EPEVTQTPSHQVTQMGQEVILRCVPISNHLYFYWYRQILGQKVEFLVSFYNNEISEKSEIFDDQFSVERPDGSNFTLKIRSTKLEDSAMYFCASSEGEVETQYFGPGTRLLVL.

The chain couples TRBV27 to TRBJ2-7, with 9 bases lining up with TRBD1. Unmatched junction bases numbered 9, after V lost 5 bases and J lost 4 bases. The CDR3 sequence is 15 residues long. Germline CDR1 MNHEY, CDR2 SMNVEV (reference sequence). CDR3 coding DNA: TGTGCCAGCAGTCCTCACAGGGGGCCTCTATACGAGCAGTACTTC. Protein product: CASSPHRGPLYEQYF.

This clonotype has just a few counts. The rearrangement uses TRBV5-1 and TRBJ2-1, with D tentatively TRBD1 (6 bases). Germline V lookup: CDR1 SGHRS, CDR2 YFSETQ. The CDR3 runs to 14 residues. The V and J ends lost 0 bases and 3 bases respectively, with 7 bases between them. The CDR3 region is CASSLGDNYNEQFF. The CDR3 DNA reads TGCGCCAGCAGCTTGGGGGACAACTACAATGAGCAGTTCTTC.

The V gene is TRBV29-1, the J gene TRBJ1-3; possibly TRBD1 for D (5 bases). The CDR3 is 13 residues long. The ends were cut back, 0 bases at V and 6 bases at J, with 9 bases in the middle. Germline CDR1 reads SQVTM; CDR2 reads ANQGSEA. The CDR3 region is CSVEEVQANTIYF. As DNA, the CDR3 is TGCAGCGTTGAAGAAGTACAGGCAAACACCATATATTTT. The variable domain in full, completed from reference TRBV29-1 and TRBJ1-3, reads SAVISQKPSRDICQRGTSLTIQCQVDSQVTMMFWYRQQPGQSLTLIATANQGSEATYESGFVIDKFPISRPNLTFSTLTVSNMSPEDSSIYLCSVEEVQANTIYFGEGSWLTVV.

Notes on this clonotype: It may be a read error: a sequence one base away is much more abundant. The genes are TRBV27 and TRBJ2-1; D gene unclear. The CDR3 extends over 12 amino acids. The germline V gene has CDR1 MNHEY and CDR2 SMNVEV (reference sequence). The CDR3 region has the DNA TGTGCCAGCAGAAGAACCTACGATGAGCAGTTCTTC. Residues: CASRRTYDEQFF.